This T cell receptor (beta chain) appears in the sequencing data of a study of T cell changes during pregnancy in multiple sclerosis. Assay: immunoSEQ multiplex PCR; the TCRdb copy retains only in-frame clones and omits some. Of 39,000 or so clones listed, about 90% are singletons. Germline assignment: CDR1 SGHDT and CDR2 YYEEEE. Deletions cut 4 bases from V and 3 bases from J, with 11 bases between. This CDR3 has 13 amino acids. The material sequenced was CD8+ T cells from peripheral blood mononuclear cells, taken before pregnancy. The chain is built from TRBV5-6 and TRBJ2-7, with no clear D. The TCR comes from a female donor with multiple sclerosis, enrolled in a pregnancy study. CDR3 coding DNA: TGTGCCAGCAGCATGCTAAACGACTACGAGCAGTACTTC. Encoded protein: CASSMLNDYEQYF. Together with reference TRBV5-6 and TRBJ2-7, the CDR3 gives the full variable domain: DAGVTQSPTHLIKTRGQQVTLRCSPKSGHDTVSWYQQALGQGPQFIFQYYEEEERQRGNFPDRFSGHQFPNYSSELNVNALLLGDSALYLCASSMLNDYEQYFGPGTRLTVT.